This T cell receptor (beta chain) was documented in a study of response to subunit inactivated influenza vaccine. TCRdb itself ran the RT-PCR reads through MiXCR, one entry per CDR3 protein. Of around 520,000 distinct CDR3 sequences listed, approximately 12% were seen once; the top ten hold roughly a tenth. The sequence came from a man aged 45-60 years who received an inactivated influenza vaccine. Sequenced here: PBMCs from blood, sampled on the day of vaccination.

The CDR3: CASSQGRRQRSTDTQYF. Written as DNA, the CDR3 is TGCGCCAGCAGCCAAGGGCGCCGGCAAAGGAGCACAGATACGCAGTATTTT. The V and J genes are TRBV4-3 and TRBJ2-3, with D uncertain. V was clipped by 1 base and J by 0 bases, with 14 bases between them. Germline CDR1 reads LGHNA; CDR2 reads YSLEER. This CDR3 comprises 17 residues.